A selection of T cell receptor beta chains follows, all from one sample in a study of control samples from healthy donors and cancer patients. Data came from immunoSEQ multiplex PCR; TCRdb stores just in-frame clones and leaves some out. This table has around 130,000 clones, roughly nine tenths appearing once. Sequencing was performed on blood. Every receptor here comes from a man aged 45-65 years in good health. The CDR3 runs from the conserved cysteine through the conserved F or W. Fields, in order: clone size, V gene, D gene, J gene, CDR3 DNA, CDR3 protein. D genes are given only for firm matches. Size is omitted from some rows. Given values are once, few, many or a class for expanded clones.

clone size: .
V gene: TRBV9
D gene: .
J gene: TRBJ1-1
CDR3 DNA: TGTGCCAGCAGCGTAAGGGGGACTCCGAACACTGAAGCTTTCTTT
CDR3 protein: CASSVRGTPNTEAFF

clone size: .
V gene: TRBV27
D gene: .
J gene: TRBJ1-2
CDR3 DNA: TGTGCCAGCAGTCCGCAGACAGGCCCCGAAAACTATGGCTACACCTTC
CDR3 protein: CASSPQTGPENYGYTF

clone size: .
V gene: TRBV27
D gene: .
J gene: TRBJ2-5
CDR3 DNA: TGTGCCAGCAGTGGGGAGGGGGGCCCGGAGGAGACCCAGTACTTC
CDR3 protein: CASSGEGGPEETQYF

clone size: .
V gene: TRBV2
D gene: .
J gene: TRBJ2-4
CDR3 DNA: TGTGCCAGCAGTGTTCGGGGGCAAGGGGCCAAAAACATTCAGTACTTC
CDR3 protein: CASSVRGQGAKNIQYF

clone size: few
V gene: TRBV24-1
D gene: TRBD1
J gene: TRBJ2-7
CDR3 DNA: TGTGCCACCAGTGATTTCACCGGACAGGGAAACTACGAGCAGTACTTC
CDR3 protein: CATSDFTGQGNYEQYF

clone size: .
V gene: TRBV5-6
D gene: .
J gene: TRBJ2-7
CDR3 DNA: TGTGCCAGCAGCTTAGGAGGGTGGGAAGCCTACGAGCAGTACTTC
CDR3 protein: CASSLGGWEAYEQYF

clone size: .
V gene: TRBV18
D gene: .
J gene: TRBJ2-7
CDR3 DNA: TGTGCCAGCTCACTAGGACCGATGGTCGACGAGCAGTACTTC
CDR3 protein: CASSLGPMVDEQYF

clone size: .
V gene: TRBV20-1
D gene: TRBD2
J gene: TRBJ2-5
CDR3 DNA: TGCAGTGCCAGGACTAGCGGTACCCAGTACTTC
CDR3 protein: CSARTSGTQYF

clone size: .
V gene: TRBV5-4
D gene: .
J gene: TRBJ1-1
CDR3 DNA: TGTGCCAGCAGCTCCGGACACGGTGTGTCAAACACTGAAGCTTTCTTT
CDR3 protein: CASSSGHGVSNTEAFF

clone size: .
V gene: TRBV14
D gene: .
J gene: TRBJ2-5
CDR3 DNA: TGTGCCAGCAGCCAAGACCGGATTCAAGAGACCCAGTACTTC
CDR3 protein: CASSQDRIQETQYF

clone size: once
V gene: TRBV6-5
D gene: TRBD1
J gene: TRBJ1-1
CDR3 DNA: TGTGCCAGCATTTTATCGTACAGGGGCGGTACTGAAGCTTTCTTT
CDR3 protein: CASILSYRGGTEAFF

clone size: .
V gene: TRBV11-2
D gene: .
J gene: TRBJ1-6
CDR3 DNA: TGTGCCAGCAGCGTGGACAGAAATTCACCCCTCCACTTT
CDR3 protein: CASSVDRNSPLHF

clone size: .
V gene: TRBV6-6
D gene: .
J gene: TRBJ2-7
CDR3 DNA: TGTGCCAGTGCCAGCTACGAGCAGTACTTC
CDR3 protein: CASASYEQYF

clone size: .
V gene: TRBV9
D gene: TRBD2
J gene: TRBJ2-7
CDR3 DNA: TGTGCCAGCAGCGCGCCAACTAGCGGGGGGCCCTCCTACGAGCAGTACTTC
CDR3 protein: CASSAPTSGGPSYEQYF

clone size: .
V gene: TRBV11-2
D gene: .
J gene: TRBJ2-4
CDR3 DNA: TGTGCCAGCAGCTTAGACCCAGGGTTAGCCAAAAACATTCAGTACTTC
CDR3 protein: CASSLDPGLAKNIQYF

clone size: .
V gene: TRBV6-2/TRBV6-3
D gene: TRBD1
J gene: TRBJ1-1
CDR3 DNA: TGTGCCAGCAGTCCGGACAGGGTTAAGGCGTTGAACACTGAAGCTTTCTTT
CDR3 protein: CASSPDRVKALNTEAFF

clone size: .
V gene: TRBV3-1/TRBV3-2
D gene: .
J gene: TRBJ2-3
CDR3 DNA: TGTGCCAGCAGCCAAATGGCAGGGAGTACAGATACGCAGTATTTT
CDR3 protein: CASSQMAGSTDTQYF

clone size: .
V gene: TRBV2
D gene: .
J gene: TRBJ1-2
CDR3 DNA: TGTGCCAGCAGTGAAAGGGGGGCGACTAACTATGGCTACACCTTC
CDR3 protein: CASSERGATNYGYTF

clone size: .
V gene: TRBV3-1/TRBV3-2
D gene: .
J gene: TRBJ1-6
CDR3 DNA: TGTGCCAGCAGCCAGGGGACGCTAAGGAGTTCACCCCTCCACTTT
CDR3 protein: CASSQGTLRSSPLHF

clone size: .
V gene: TRBV7-9
D gene: .
J gene: TRBJ2-2
CDR3 DNA: TGTGCCAGCAGCTCCCCGATAATGGCAGGGGCAACCGGGGAGCTGTTTTTT
CDR3 protein: CASSSPIMAGATGELFF